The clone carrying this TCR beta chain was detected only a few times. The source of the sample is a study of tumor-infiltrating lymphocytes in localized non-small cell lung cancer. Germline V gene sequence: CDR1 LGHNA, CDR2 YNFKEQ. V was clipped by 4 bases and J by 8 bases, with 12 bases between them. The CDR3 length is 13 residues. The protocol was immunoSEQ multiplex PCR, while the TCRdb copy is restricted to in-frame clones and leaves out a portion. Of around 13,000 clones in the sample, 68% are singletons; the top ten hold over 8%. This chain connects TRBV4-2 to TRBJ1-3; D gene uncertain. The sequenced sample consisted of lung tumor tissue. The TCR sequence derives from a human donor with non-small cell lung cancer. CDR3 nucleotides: TGTGCCAGCAGCCTTGGCCGAGTAGACACCATATATTTT. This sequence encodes CASSLGRVDTIYF.